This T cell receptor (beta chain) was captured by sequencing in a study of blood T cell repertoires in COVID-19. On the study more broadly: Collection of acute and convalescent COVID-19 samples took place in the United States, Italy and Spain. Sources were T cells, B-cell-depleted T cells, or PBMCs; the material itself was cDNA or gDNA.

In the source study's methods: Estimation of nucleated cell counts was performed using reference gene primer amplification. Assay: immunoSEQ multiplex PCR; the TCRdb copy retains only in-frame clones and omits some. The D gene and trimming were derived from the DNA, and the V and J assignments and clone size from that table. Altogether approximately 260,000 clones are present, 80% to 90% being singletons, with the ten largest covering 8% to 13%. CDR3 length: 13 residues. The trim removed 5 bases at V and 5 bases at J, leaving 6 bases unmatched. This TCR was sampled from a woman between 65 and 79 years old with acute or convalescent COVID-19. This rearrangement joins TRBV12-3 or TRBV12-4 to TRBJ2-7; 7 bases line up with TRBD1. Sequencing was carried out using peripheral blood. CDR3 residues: CASSPPTGHEQYF. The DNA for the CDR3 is TGTGCCAGCAGTCCCCCGACAGGGCACGAGCAGTACTTC.